Following are 29 T cell receptor beta chains from one sample sequenced in a study of cytomegalovirus exposure and HLA in healthy donors. Amplification used 60 Vbeta primers and 13 Jbeta primers. Assay: immunoSEQ multiplex PCR; the TCRdb copy retains only in-frame clones and omits some. Altogether some 56,000 clones are present, approximately 80% being singletons, with the ten largest covering under 4%. What was sequenced was PBMCs. These receptors were obtained from a woman aged 40-49 years in good health and CMV-seronegative.

This clone was seen a handful of times. The chain has TRBV5-1 and TRBJ2-1, with 11 bases that match TRBD2. Germline V gene data show CDR1 as SGHRS and CDR2 as YFSETQ. The V and J ends lost 3 bases and 4 bases, in that order; junction bases with no gene match: 3. The CDR3 sequence is 15 residues long. The CDR3 nucleotides read TGCGCCAGCAGCTCCGGGACTAGCGGTTACAATGAGCAGTTCTTC. Translated, it gives CASSSGTSGYNEQFF. Full variable domain (missing parts from reference TRBV5-1 and TRBJ2-1): KAGVTQTPRYLIKTRGQQVTLSCSPISGHRSVSWYQQTPGQGLQFLFEYFSETQRNKGNFPGRFSGRQFSNSRSEMNVSTLELGDSALYLCASSSGTSGYNEQFFGPGTRLTVL.

The chain uses TRBV2 and TRBJ2-7, with D possibly being TRBD2 (6 bases). CDR3 length equals 12 residues. Between the trimmed V and J ends, which lost 6 bases and 4 bases, there was a span of 10 bases. Germline values: CDR1 SNHLY, CDR2 FYNNEI. The CDR3 sequence: CASRIGGYEQYF. The CDR3 DNA reads as TGTGCCAGCAGAATCGGAGGGTACGAGCAGTACTTC. Supplemented by reference TRBV2 and TRBJ2-7, the full variable domain reads EPEVTQTPSHQVTQMGQEVILRCVPISNHLYFYWYRQILGQKVEFLVSFYNNEISEKSEIFDDQFSVERPDGSNFTLKIRSTKLEDSAMYFCASRIGGYEQYFGPGTRLTVT.

The V gene is TRBV6-5, the J gene TRBJ1-1; 7 bases are a match to TRBD1. V was clipped by 4 bases and J by 1 base; unmatched bases: 9. The CDR3 has 16 amino acids. Germline-derived CDR1 and CDR2 are MNHEY and SVGAGI. The CDR3 nucleotides read TGTGCCAGCAGTTCCCCCAAGACAGGGCCGAACACTGAAGCTTTCTTT. It is translated as CASSSPKTGPNTEAFF.

Here the CDR3 reads CASSSGFGGFHEQYF. Written as DNA, the CDR3 is TGCGCCAGCAGCAGCGGGTTCGGGGGGTTCCACGAGCAGTACTTC. The chain carries TRBV4-1 and TRBJ2-7, with 7 nucleotides matching TRBD2. CDR1 is MGHRA and CDR2 is YSYEKL in the germline V gene. This CDR3 is built from 15 residues. Losses at the gene ends were 5 bases for V and 5 bases for J; bases not matched to a gene: 12.

The chain recombines TRBV4-3 with TRBJ2-1, with TRBD2 identical over 12 bases. This CDR3 is built from 15 residues. The V gene's germline CDR1 is LGHNA and CDR2 YSLEER. The V gene end was trimmed by 4 bases and the J gene end by 4 bases; junction bases not matched to a gene: 2. CDR3 coding DNA: TGCGCCAGCAGCCTTCTAGCGGGAGGGTACAATGAGCAGTTCTTC. It specifies CASSLLAGGYNEQFF.

The genes are TRBV27 and TRBJ2-5, with 13 bases lining up with TRBD2. Germline V gives CDR1 MNHEY, CDR2 SMNVEV (reference sequence). Trimming took 4 bases from V and 4 from J; bases not matched to a gene: 6. The CDR3 runs 16 residues. The CDR3 spells CASSSGLAGVGETQYF. Written as DNA, the CDR3 is TGTGCCAGCAGTTCTGGACTAGCGGGAGTAGGAGAGACCCAGTACTTC.

This chain joins TRBV27 and TRBJ1-5, with a possible D match to TRBD1 (5 bases). Trimming shortened V by 2 bases and J by 0 bases, and 8 bases separated the two germline ends. The CDR3 has 15 residues. Germline V gene lookup returns CDR1 MNHEY and CDR2 SMNVEV (reference sequence). The CDR3 DNA sequence: TGTGCCAGCAGTTTAGCTACAGGTAGCAATCAGCCCCAGCATTTT. As protein: CASSLATGSNQPQHF.

V and J are TRBV5-1 and TRBJ2-3; D not resolved. This CDR3 is 16 amino acids long. The V end lost 0 bases, the J end lost 0 bases, and 11 bases lay between the germline ends. Germline CDR1 reads SGHRS; CDR2 reads YFSETQ. The CDR3 nucleotides are TGCGCCAGCAGCTTGGCCCCCCCCTCGAGCACAGATACGCAGTATTTT. Its protein is CASSLAPPSSTDTQYF. The full variable domain, in which reference TRBV5-1 and TRBJ2-3 provide the parts outside the CDR3, is KAGVTQTPRYLIKTRGQQVTLSCSPISGHRSVSWYQQTPGQGLQFLFEYFSETQRNKGNFPGRFSGRQFSNSRSEMNVSTLELGDSALYLCASSLAPPSSTDTQYFGPGTRLTVL.

The chain uses TRBV5-1 and TRBJ2-1, with D possibly matching TRBD2 (6 bases). CDR3 length: 14 residues. V was cut by 3 bases and J by 2 bases, with 9 bases left in between. Germline V CDR1 and CDR2: SGHRS, YFSETQ. The CDR3 DNA sequence: TGCGCCAGCAGCTCGGAGGGGCCCTACAATGAGCAGTTCTTC. Translating it yields CASSSEGPYNEQFF.

With respect to this clone: A read error may produce the germline difference seen at one junction end. The J gene is TRBJ2-3, the V gene TRBV7-7, with D tentatively TRBD2 (6 bases). Germline loops: CDR1 SSHAT, CDR2 FNYEAQ (reference sequence). The CDR3 extends over 14 amino acids. The CDR3 DNA reads TGTGCTAGCAGCCGTAGCGGCCTCACAGATACGCAGTATTTT. Translation: CASSRSGLTDTQYF.

This clone appeared a single time. This rearrangement joins TRBV9 to TRBJ1-1; 12 bases map to TRBD1. CDR1 is SGDLS and CDR2 is YYNGEE in the germline V gene. The CDR3 sequence is 16 residues long. V lost 4 bases to trimming and J lost 4 bases; unmatched junction nucleotides: 8. The CDR3 is CASSPGTGGASTEAFF. The DNA for the CDR3 is TGTGCCAGCAGCCCCGGGACAGGGGGCGCGAGCACTGAAGCTTTCTTT.

This rearrangement joins TRBV28 to TRBJ2-5, with D perhaps TRBD2 (6 bases). Trimming left V 3 bases short and J 3 bases short, with 14 bases between. Germline V gene data show CDR1 as MDHEN and CDR2 as SYDVKM. This CDR3 is 15 amino acids long. CDR3 amino acids: CASSFLRDPKETQYF. As DNA, the CDR3 is TGTGCCAGCAGTTTTCTGCGGGACCCTAAAGAGACCCAGTACTTC. The entire variable domain, with the rest obtained from reference TRBV28 and TRBJ2-5, is as follows: DVKVTQSSRYLVKRTGEKVFLECVQDMDHENMFWYRQDPGLGLRLIYFSYDVKMKEKGDIPEGYSVSREKKERFSLILESASTNQTSMYLCASSFLRDPKETQYFGPGTRLLVL.

The chain recombines TRBV7-8 with TRBJ2-6; 7 nucleotides line up with TRBD1. The CDR3 extends over 17 amino acids. The V and J ends lost 5 bases and 2 bases, in that order; junction bases with no gene match: 9. From germline, CDR1 is SGHVS and CDR2 FQNEAQ. CDR3: CASSRPLTGPGANVLTF. The CDR3 DNA reads as TGTGCCAGCAGCCGTCCGTTGACAGGGCCTGGGGCCAACGTCCTGACTTTC.

This chain joins TRBV6-5 and TRBJ2-1; 8 positions match TRBD2. This CDR3 contains 14 residues. Germline CDR1 reads MNHEY; CDR2 reads SVGAGI. V lost 0 bases, J lost 13 bases, and 8 bases stayed unmatched. The CDR3 is CASSYSPAGASQFF. CDR3 in DNA: TGTGCCAGCAGTTACTCCCCAGCGGGGGCTTCCCAGTTCTTC.

V gene TRBV28 combines with J gene TRBJ1-1, with TRBD1 identical over 7 bases. This CDR3 region has 14 residues. Germline values: CDR1 MDHEN, CDR2 SYDVKM. Trimming at V came to 2 bases and at J to 5 bases, leaving 5 bases not matched to a gene. The CDR3 DNA sequence: TGTGCCAGCAGTTTAAGTAGGGGGCGGACTGAAGCTTTCTTT. It encodes CASSLSRGRTEAFF.

V is TRBV10-2 and J is TRBJ1-1; D is perhaps TRBD1 (5 bases). The CDR3 length is 15 residues. Trimming removed 6 bases at V and 0 bases at J, with 14 bases between. The germline gives CDR1 WSHSY, CDR2 SAAADI. Here the CDR3 reads CASSDRRVVNTEAFF. CDR3 DNA sequence: TGCGCCAGCAGCGATCGCAGGGTTGTGAACACTGAAGCTTTCTTT.

The chain recombines TRBV27 with TRBJ1-4; TRBD1 agrees at 12 bases. In germline, CDR1 is MNHEY, CDR2 SMNVEV (reference sequence). V was pared by 5 bases and J by 5 bases, with 12 bases of the junction left unmatched. The CDR3 is 18 amino acids. The CDR3 loop is CASSAYTGTGGANEKLFF. The DNA for the CDR3 is TGTGCCAGCAGTGCTTACACCGGGACAGGGGGCGCGAATGAAAAACTGTTTTTT.

The chain couples TRBV10-3 to TRBJ2-3, with TRBD2 identical over 7 bases. V lost 6 bases and J lost 4; bases outside the gene matches: 7. Per the germline V gene, CDR1 is ENHRY and CDR2 is SYGVKD. The CDR3 runs 14 residues. The CDR3 loop is CAIRMGGTSDTQYF. The CDR3 region has the DNA TGTGCCATCAGAATGGGGGGGACCTCAGATACGCAGTATTTT.

This chain joins TRBV2 and TRBJ2-2, with 9 bases identical to TRBD2. The CDR3 consists of 15 residues. The trim removed 4 bases at V and 4 bases at J, leaving 4 bases unmatched. The V gene's germline CDR1 is SNHLY and CDR2 FYNNEI. The CDR3 here is CASSVSGRSTGELFF. The CDR3 region has the DNA TGTGCCAGCAGTGTTAGCGGGAGAAGCACCGGGGAGCTGTTTTTT.

V is TRBV4-1 and J is TRBJ2-2, with D perhaps TRBD2 (6 bases). This CDR3 spans 16 amino acids. In germline, CDR1 is MGHRA, CDR2 YSYEKL. With 0 bases removed from V and 3 bases from J, the gap between germline ends came to 11 bases. DNA of the CDR3: TGCGCCAGCAGCCAAGAAGCCCTAGCGTACACCGGGGAGCTGTTTTTT. It translates to CASSQEALAYTGELFF.

This chain joins TRBV23-1 and TRBJ2-5; possibly TRBD2 for D (5 bases). TRBV23-1 is reported as an ORF; its role is uncertain. Trimming pared 2 bases from V and 5 bases from J, leaving 12 bases between. The CDR3 has 14 amino acids. As DNA, the CDR3 is TGCGCCAGCAGTCAACCCGGGGTCGGGGAGACCCAGTACTTC. This codes for CASSQPGVGETQYF.

For the CDR3, the DNA is TGCGCCAGCAGCGCCACTAGCGATACGCAGTATTTT. This codes for CASSATSDTQYF. The chain combines TRBV5-1 with TRBJ2-3; D might be TRBD2 (6 bases). CDR1 and CDR2 from the germline V gene are SGHRS and YFSETQ. Between the trimmed V and J ends, which lost 4 bases and 6 bases, there was a span of 9 bases. This CDR3 is 12 amino acids long.

The chain uses TRBV28 and TRBJ1-2; D unresolved. Trimming removed 6 bases from V and 5 bases from J, with 10 bases in between. From germline, CDR1 is MDHEN and CDR2 SYDVKM. The CDR3 length is 12 residues. DNA of the CDR3: TGTGCCAGCAGCCTCCCCCTGTATGGCTACACCTTC. This translates into CASSLPLYGYTF.

The rearrangement links TRBV18 to TRBJ2-7; 7 bases align to TRBD2. The germline V gene encodes CDR1 KGHSH and CDR2 LQKENI. This CDR3 region has 15 residues. The ends lost 6 bases at V and 6 bases at J; junction bases unmatched: 14. CDR3 DNA sequence: TGTGCCAGCTCTGGCCCTCTAGCGGAGAGGGGCGAGCAGTACTTC. Protein: CASSGPLAERGEQYF.

The V and J genes are TRBV12-5 and TRBJ2-6; the D is unclear. Germline CDR1 LGHNT, CDR2 FRNRAP. V dropped 8 bases and J dropped 0 bases, with 5 bases sitting between them. This CDR3 spans 13 amino acids. The CDR3 coding sequence is TGTGCTAGTTCTCCCTCTGGGGCCAACGTCCTGACTTTC. Translated: CASSPSGANVLTF.

This chain links TRBV27 with TRBJ2-7; D remains ambiguous. Germline CDR1 reads MNHEY; CDR2 reads SMNVEV (reference sequence). V shed 3 bases and J shed 5 bases, with 11 bases lying between them. The CDR3 is made up of 13 amino acids. The CDR3 reads CASSFSGLDEQYF. The CDR3 region has the DNA TGTGCCAGCAGTTTCTCGGGTCTTGACGAGCAGTACTTC.

There are a few counts of this clone. The V gene is TRBV5-1, the J gene TRBJ2-1, with D maybe TRBD2 (6 bases). Trimming removed 4 bases from V and 2 bases from J, with 16 bases in between. The CDR3 spans 16 residues. CDR1 SGHRS and CDR2 YFSETQ come from the germline V gene. Here the CDR3 DNA reads TGCGCCAGCAGCACCAGCCGGGAGTCGCCCTACAATGAGCAGTTCTTC. Protein sequence: CASSTSRESPYNEQFF.

The V gene is TRBV7-9, the J gene TRBJ1-2, with 7 bases matching TRBD1. CDR3 size: 13 residues. Germline-derived CDR1 and CDR2 are SEHNR and FQNEAQ (reference sequence). V dropped 5 bases and J dropped 2; count of bases not matched to a gene: 2. CDR3 sequence: CASSRQGNYGYTF. DNA for the CDR3: TGTGCCAGCAGCAGACAGGGCAACTATGGCTACACCTTC. The complete variable domain, with remaining parts taken from reference TRBV7-9 and TRBJ1-2, reads DTGVSQNPRHKITKRGQNVTFRCDPISEHNRLYWYRQTLGQGPEFLTYFQNEAQLEKSRLLSDRFSAERPKGSFSTLEIQRTEQGDSAMYLCASSRQGNYGYTFGSGTRLTVV.

The chain uses TRBV18 and TRBJ1-1; D is uncertain. The CDR3 extends over 16 amino acids. Trimming removed 1 base at V and 0 bases at J, with 12 bases between. Germline-derived CDR1 and CDR2 are KGHSH and LQKENI. CDR3 region: CASSPQAMVVNTEAFF. The CDR3 DNA is TGTGCCAGCTCACCACAAGCAATGGTAGTGAACACTGAAGCTTTCTTT.